What follows are 31 T cell receptor beta chains derived from one specimen sequenced in a study of blood T cell repertoires in COVID-19. Data came from immunoSEQ multiplex PCR; TCRdb stores just in-frame clones and leaves some out. Counted here are about 110,000 clones, about 90% occurring once; the ten biggest clones make up about 1%. Sequenced sample: peripheral blood. The source is a human donor in a cohort sampled during active COVID-19.

This rearrangement joins TRBV6-4 to TRBJ2-7, with D perhaps matching TRBD2 (6 bases). Germline assignment: CDR1 MRHNA and CDR2 SNTAGT. CDR3 size: 21 residues. The germline V and J ends were trimmed by 0 bases and 3 bases, with 30 bases remaining between them. Written as DNA, the CDR3 is TGTGCCAGCAGTGACTCGATGGGTCGTTCACTGACTAGGCCGTTTGTCTACGAGCAGTACTTC. This encodes CASSDSMGRSLTRPFVYEQYF.

V gene TRBV9 combines with J gene TRBJ2-1; TRBD2 agrees at 9 bases. Germline V lookup: CDR1 SGDLS, CDR2 YYNGEE. The CDR3 length is 16 residues. J was trimmed by 8 bases and V by 2 bases; bases with no gene match: 11. CDR3 loop: CASSVAAGGRFDEQFF. CDR3 coding DNA: TGTGCCAGCAGCGTTGCAGCGGGGGGCCGATTTGATGAGCAGTTCTTC.

This chain links TRBV19 with TRBJ1-2; 7 nucleotides align to TRBD1. This CDR3 spans 18 amino acids. The germline CDR1 and CDR2 sequences are LNHDA and SQIVND (reference sequence). After removal of 6 bases from V and 4 bases from J, the junction contained 20 bases not matched to a gene. The CDR3 DNA reads TGTGCCAGTAGCCTTGAACCGGGTGGCCCAGGGGGAGGCTATGGCTACACCTTC. This sequence encodes CASSLEPGGPGGGYGYTF.

V is TRBV14 and J is TRBJ1-6; TRBD1 agrees at 8 bases. This CDR3 contains 16 residues. Germline CDR1 SGHDN, CDR2 FVKESK. The trim removed 4 bases at V and 10 bases at J, leaving 12 bases unmatched. For the CDR3, the DNA is TGTGCCAGCAGCCTTCTGACCAGGGGGCTTACGTCACCCCTCCACTTT. Translating it yields CASSLLTRGLTSPLHF.

V usage is TRBV20-1 and J usage is TRBJ2-1; D might be TRBD2 (6 bases). This CDR3 spans 14 amino acids. From germline, CDR1 is DFQATT and CDR2 SNEGSKA (reference sequence). Deletions cut 3 bases from V and 4 bases from J, with 13 bases between. CDR3 nucleotides: TGCAGTGCTAGTACTAGCCTCACTTACAATGAGCAGTTCTTC. Amino acid sequence: CSASTSLTYNEQFF.

The chain employs TRBV11-2 and TRBJ1-4; TRBD1 agrees at 7 bases. V lost 5 bases to trimming and J lost 0 bases; unmatched junction nucleotides: 6. There are 16 residues in the CDR3. Germline loops: CDR1 SGHAT, CDR2 FQNNGV. The CDR3 DNA reads as TGTGCCAGCAGCGGAACAGGGGTGGCAACTAATGAAAAACTGTTTTTT. As protein: CASSGTGVATNEKLFF.

The table lists this clone with a count of one. One end of the junction is discordant with germline, which a read error may explain. This chain links TRBV7-3 with TRBJ2-1, with 11 bases aligning to TRBD2. CDR1 is SGHTA, CDR2 FQGTGA, per germline. This CDR3 comprises 19 residues. Here the CDR3 reads CASSLRLAGGPFNYDEQFF. CDR3 bases: TGTGCCAGCAGCTTAAGGCTAGCGGGGGGCCCTTTCAACTACGATGAGCAGTTCTTC. Full variable domain (remainder filled in from reference TRBV7-3 and TRBJ2-1): GAGVSQTPSNKVTEKGKYVELRCDPISGHTALYWYRQSLGQGPEFLIYFQGTGAADDSGLPNDRFFAVRPEGSVSTLKIQRTERGDSAVYLCASSLRLAGGPFNYDEQFFGPGTRLTVL.

The chain employs TRBV19 and TRBJ1-5, with TRBD1 matching over 10 bases. V trimming: 5 bases; J trimming: 6 bases; junction bases outside the gene matches: 4. Germline-derived CDR1 and CDR2 are LNHDA and SQIVND (reference sequence). The CDR3 has 14 amino acids. Here the CDR3 reads CASSGQGVGQPQHF. The CDR3 nucleotides read TGTGCCAGTAGTGGACAGGGGGTAGGTCAGCCCCAGCATTTT.

The chain is built from TRBV2 and TRBJ1-2; D perhaps matches TRBD1 (5 bases). V lost 2 bases to trimming and J lost 7 bases, with 17 bases between them. The CDR3 contains 15 residues. Germline loops: CDR1 SNHLY, CDR2 FYNNEI. The chain's CDR3 is CASSESRAPQFGYTF. The CDR3 DNA reads TGTGCCAGCAGTGAAAGCAGGGCGCCTCAATTTGGCTACACCTTC.

V usage is TRBV6-2 or TRBV6-3 and J usage is TRBJ1-5; TRBD1 agrees at 11 bases. V shed 6 bases, J shed 5 bases, and the junction held 6 bases outside the gene matches. Germline V CDR1 and CDR2: MNHEY, SVGEGT. The length of the CDR3 is 15 residues. CDR3 region: CASSRDRGNDQPQHF. The CDR3 DNA reads as TGTGCCAGCAGCCGGGACAGGGGGAACGATCAGCCCCAGCATTTT.

The rearrangement links TRBV19 to TRBJ1-2; D gene ambiguous. The germline V and J ends were trimmed by 3 bases and 4 bases, with 15 bases remaining between them. CDR3 length equals 15 residues. CDR1 and CDR2 (germline): LNHDA, SQIVND (reference sequence). CDR3 sequence: CASSIGTRRGYGYTF. The CDR3 nucleotides read TGTGCCAGTAGTATTGGCACCCGACGGGGCTATGGCTACACCTTC.

J is TRBJ1-2 and V is TRBV27; TRBD1 agrees at 8 bases. The CDR3 length is 16 residues. CDR1 is MNHEY, CDR2 SMNVEV, per germline (reference sequence). Losses at the gene ends were 5 bases for V and 7 bases for J; bases not matched to a gene: 15. The CDR3, as DNA: TGTGCCAGCAGTCCCAGGGGGGGTCAGGGGGCGCGTGGCTACACCTTC. Its protein product is CASSPRGGQGARGYTF.

As DNA, the CDR3 is TGTGCCAGCAGCAGGACAGGCGGTCCCTACGAGCAGTACTTC. This gives the protein CASSRTGGPYEQYF. The chain recombines TRBV7-2 with TRBJ2-7, with 7 bases matching TRBD1. Germline V gene lookup returns CDR1 SGHTA and CDR2 FQGNSA. The V and J ends lost 5 bases and 2 bases, in that order; junction bases with no gene match: 6. CDR3 length: 14 residues.

The chain carries TRBV7-9 and TRBJ1-4; 7 positions agree with TRBD1. The CDR3 has 17 residues. Trimming at V came to 4 bases and at J to 3 bases, leaving 11 bases not matched to a gene. Germline values: CDR1 SEHNR, CDR2 FQNEAQ (reference sequence). The CDR3 here is CASSSTGTAWANEKLFF. CDR3 sequence (DNA): TGTGCCAGCAGCTCGACAGGGACCGCTTGGGCTAATGAAAAACTGTTTTTT.

The CDR3, as DNA: TGTGCCAGCAGTGAAAACAGGCTCAATCAGCCCCAGCATTTT. Protein: CASSENRLNQPQHF. The chain joins TRBV6-1 to TRBJ1-5; maybe TRBD1 (5 bases). Germline V gene lookup returns CDR1 MNHNS and CDR2 SASEGT. V was trimmed by 2 bases and J by 3 bases, leaving 8 bases between them. This CDR3 is 14 amino acids long.

The V gene is TRBV6-2 or TRBV6-3, the J gene TRBJ2-1, with TRBD2 identical over 14 bases. CDR1 is MNHEY, CDR2 SVGEGT, per germline. The J segment lost 9 bases and the V segment lost 4 bases, leaving 8 bases of the junction unmatched. The CDR3 runs to 16 residues. CDR3 sequence reads: CASSLGLAGVLSEQFF. The CDR3 DNA reads as TGTGCCAGCAGTTTGGGACTAGCGGGAGTATTGAGTGAGCAGTTCTTC.

The CDR3 loop reads CASSYLGGLPEAFF. In DNA, the CDR3 is TGTGCCAGCAGTTACCTTGGGGGACTGCCTGAAGCTTTCTTT. The V gene is TRBV6-5, the J gene TRBJ1-1; TRBD1 is a possible D gene (5 bases). V was pared by 2 bases and J by 6 bases, with 13 bases between. CDR3 size: 14 residues. Germline CDR1 is MNHEY and CDR2 is SVGAGI.

This clone was picked up a small number of times. The J gene is TRBJ2-7, the V gene TRBV7-9, with a possible D match to TRBD1 (5 bases). Trimming removed 5 bases at V and 0 bases at J, with 8 bases between. The CDR3 has 13 amino acids. From germline, CDR1 is SEHNR and CDR2 FQNEAQ (reference sequence). The CDR3 loop reads CASSVDSSYEQYF. CDR3 bases: TGTGCCAGCAGCGTAGACAGCTCCTACGAGCAGTACTTC.

The genes are TRBV3-1 (or the pseudogene TRBV3-2) and TRBJ1-1; D might be TRBD1 (6 bases). This CDR3 is 14 amino acids long. Per germline, CDR1 LGHDT and CDR2 YNNKEL (reference sequence). V lost 3 bases and J lost 2, with 10 bases in between. CDR3 in DNA: TGTGCCAGCAGCCAGAGAGGGGGAAACACTGAAGCTTTCTTT. This sequence encodes CASSQRGGNTEAFF.

The rearrangement links TRBV5-6 to TRBJ2-7; the D gene is possibly TRBD1 (6 bases). V lost 0 bases to trimming and J lost 4 bases, with 14 bases between them. Germline V CDR1 and CDR2: SGHDT, YYEEEE. The CDR3 is 15 residues long. The CDR3 spells CASSLVQGRGYEQYF. The DNA for the CDR3 is TGTGCCAGCAGCTTGGTTCAGGGTAGGGGGTACGAGCAGTACTTC. The variable domain in full, completed from reference TRBV5-6 and TRBJ2-7, reads DAGVTQSPTHLIKTRGQQVTLRCSPKSGHDTVSWYQQALGQGPQFIFQYYEEEERQRGNFPDRFSGHQFPNYSSELNVNALLLGDSALYLCASSLVQGRGYEQYFGPGTRLTVT.

The chain has TRBV19 and TRBJ2-7, with 11 positions matching TRBD2. V lost 4 bases and J lost 0; bases outside the gene matches: 20. Germline CDR1 and CDR2: LNHDA and SQIVND (reference sequence). The CDR3 covers 21 residues. Written as DNA, the CDR3 is TGTGCCAGTAGTAACCGACACAGCCTGCCGGGACTAGCGGAAAGCTCCTACGAGCAGTACTTC. Translated: CASSNRHSLPGLAESSYEQYF. Combining the CDR3 with reference TRBV19 and TRBJ2-7 gives the whole variable domain DGGITQSPKYLFRKEGQNVTLSCEQNLNHDAMYWYRQDPGQGLRLIYYSQIVNDFQKGDIAEGYSVSREKKESFPLTVTSAQKNPTAFYLCASSNRHSLPGLAESSYEQYFGPGTRLTVT.

This sequence joins TRBV18 and TRBJ2-1; 8 nucleotides match TRBD1. This CDR3 is 15 amino acids long. Per germline, CDR1 KGHSH and CDR2 LQKENI. V lost 6 bases, J lost 7 bases, and 11 bases stayed unmatched. The CDR3 nucleotides are TGTGCCAGCTCCCCCGGACAGGGTGGTGCGAATGAGCAGTTCTTC. Residues: CASSPGQGGANEQFF.

The rearrangement uses TRBV10-3 and TRBJ2-1, with D maybe TRBD2 (7 bases). The CDR3 has 14 amino acids. Germline V gene sequence: CDR1 ENHRY, CDR2 SYGVKD. V lost 8 bases, J lost 8 bases, and 19 bases lay in between. The CDR3 sequence is CAIARGGANYEQFF. The DNA for the CDR3 is TGTGCCATCGCGAGGGGGGGCGCGAACTATGAGCAGTTCTTC.

This clone appeared a single time. This chain links TRBV7-3 with TRBJ2-3; TRBD2 agrees at 7 bases. V lost 2 bases and J lost 2; bases outside the gene matches: 10. Germline lookup yields CDR1 SGHTA and CDR2 FQGTGA. There are 17 residues in the CDR3. CDR3: CASSLRGGTTFTDTQYF. In DNA form, the CDR3 reads TGTGCCAGCAGCTTACGGGGCGGGACTACCTTCACAGATACGCAGTATTTT. The whole variable domain, filled in from reference TRBV7-3 and TRBJ2-3, reads GAGVSQTPSNKVTEKGKYVELRCDPISGHTALYWYRQSLGQGPEFLIYFQGTGAADDSGLPNDRFFAVRPEGSVSTLKIQRTERGDSAVYLCASSLRGGTTFTDTQYFGPGTRLTVL.

The rearrangement joins TRBV7-3 to TRBJ2-3; D is unclear. Germline loops: CDR1 SGHTA, CDR2 FQGTGA. CDR3 length: 14 residues. Trimming stripped 1 base from V and 2 bases from J, with 7 bases between. This CDR3 reads CASSLKLDTDTQYF. CDR3 DNA sequence: TGTGCCAGCAGCTTAAAACTCGACACAGATACGCAGTATTTT.

The J gene is TRBJ1-3, the V gene TRBV25-1, with D possibly matching TRBD1 (6 bases). This CDR3 contains 15 residues. V was clipped by 5 bases and J by 4 bases, with 15 bases between them. Germline V gives CDR1 MGHDK, CDR2 SYGVNS. The CDR3 bases are TGTGCCAGCAGTTTAGGGGGGGGTCGCGGAAACACCATATATTTT. Protein product: CASSLGGGRGNTIYF.

CDR3 sequence: CASSPGTGGMGEAFF. The CDR3 nucleotides read TGTGCCAGCTCACCGGGGACAGGGGGAATGGGTGAAGCTTTCTTT. The chain combines TRBV18 with TRBJ1-1; 11 bases are shared with TRBD1. The CDR3 covers 15 residues. J gave up 7 bases and V 3 bases, and 7 bases lay outside the gene matches. The germline V gene has CDR1 KGHSH and CDR2 LQKENI. The whole variable domain, remainder taken from reference TRBV18 and TRBJ1-1, is NAGVMQNPRHLVRRRGQEARLRCSPMKGHSHVYWYRQLPEEGLKFMVYLQKENIIDESGMPKERFSAEFPKEGPSILRIQQVVRGDSAAYFCASSPGTGGMGEAFFGQGTRLTVV.

By share, this clone counts as medium-sized. The chain joins TRBV5-4 to TRBJ1-5; the match to TRBD1 covers 7 bases. Germline V gene data show CDR1 as SGHNT and CDR2 as YYREEE (reference sequence). The CDR3 contains 15 residues. With V trimmed by 3 bases and J by 6 bases, 9 bases remained unmatched. The CDR3 is CASSSDRDVGQPQHF. The CDR3 coding sequence is TGTGCCAGCAGCTCCGACAGGGATGTCGGTCAGCCCCAGCATTTT.

The V and J genes are TRBV11-2 and TRBJ2-7, with 8 bases that match TRBD2. J was trimmed by 3 bases and V by 4 bases; bases with no gene match: 2. The CDR3 is 13 residues long. Germline loops: CDR1 SGHAT, CDR2 FQNNGV. CDR3 DNA sequence: TGTGCCAGCAGCTCTAGCGGGTTCTACGAGCAGTACTTC. Its protein product is CASSSSGFYEQYF.

This clone was observed a handful of times. This rearrangement joins TRBV18 to TRBJ1-1, with D perhaps matching TRBD1 (6 bases). The CDR3 is made up of 16 amino acids. The V gene's germline CDR1 is KGHSH and CDR2 LQKENI. V was shortened by 4 bases and J by 4 bases, with 19 bases between the two germline ends. CDR3 sequence reads: CASSRQGSYGATEAFF. As DNA, the CDR3 is TGTGCCAGCTCACGGCAGGGGTCTTATGGTGCCACTGAAGCTTTCTTT.

This chain links TRBV5-1 with TRBJ1-2, with D tentatively TRBD1 (5 bases). In germline, CDR1 is SGHRS, CDR2 YFSETQ. This CDR3 contains 13 residues. Trimming pared 3 bases from V and 8 bases from J, leaving 14 bases between. CDR3 protein: CASSSDSVRGYTF. The CDR3 nucleotides read TGCGCCAGCAGCTCCGACAGTGTAAGGGGCTACACCTTC.